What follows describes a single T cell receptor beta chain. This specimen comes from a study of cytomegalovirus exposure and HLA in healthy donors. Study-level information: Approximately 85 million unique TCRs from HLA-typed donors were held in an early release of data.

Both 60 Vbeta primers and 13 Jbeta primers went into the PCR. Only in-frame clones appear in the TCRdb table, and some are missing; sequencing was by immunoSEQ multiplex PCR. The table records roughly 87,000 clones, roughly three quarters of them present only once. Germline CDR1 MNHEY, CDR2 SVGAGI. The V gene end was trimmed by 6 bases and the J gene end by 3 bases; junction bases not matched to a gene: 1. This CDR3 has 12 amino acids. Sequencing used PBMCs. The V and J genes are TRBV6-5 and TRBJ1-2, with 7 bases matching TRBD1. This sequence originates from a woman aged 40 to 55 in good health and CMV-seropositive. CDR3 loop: CASSDRDYGYTF. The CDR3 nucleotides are TGTGCCAGCAGCGACAGGGACTATGGCTACACCTTC.